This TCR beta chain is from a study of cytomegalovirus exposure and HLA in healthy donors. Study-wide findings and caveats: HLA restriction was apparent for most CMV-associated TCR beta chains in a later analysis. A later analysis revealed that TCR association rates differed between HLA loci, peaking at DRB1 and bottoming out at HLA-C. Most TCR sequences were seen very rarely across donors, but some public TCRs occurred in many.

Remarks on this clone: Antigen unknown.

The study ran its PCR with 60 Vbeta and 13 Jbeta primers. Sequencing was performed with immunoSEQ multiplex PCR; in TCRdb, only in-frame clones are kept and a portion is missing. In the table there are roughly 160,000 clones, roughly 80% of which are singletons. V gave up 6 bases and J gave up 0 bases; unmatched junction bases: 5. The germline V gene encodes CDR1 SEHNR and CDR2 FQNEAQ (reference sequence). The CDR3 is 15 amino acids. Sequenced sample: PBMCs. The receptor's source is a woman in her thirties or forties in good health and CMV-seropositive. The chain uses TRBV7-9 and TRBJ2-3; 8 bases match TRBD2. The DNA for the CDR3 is TGTGCCAGCAGTACTAGCGGAACTAGCACAGATACGCAGTATTTT. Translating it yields CASSTSGTSTDTQYF.